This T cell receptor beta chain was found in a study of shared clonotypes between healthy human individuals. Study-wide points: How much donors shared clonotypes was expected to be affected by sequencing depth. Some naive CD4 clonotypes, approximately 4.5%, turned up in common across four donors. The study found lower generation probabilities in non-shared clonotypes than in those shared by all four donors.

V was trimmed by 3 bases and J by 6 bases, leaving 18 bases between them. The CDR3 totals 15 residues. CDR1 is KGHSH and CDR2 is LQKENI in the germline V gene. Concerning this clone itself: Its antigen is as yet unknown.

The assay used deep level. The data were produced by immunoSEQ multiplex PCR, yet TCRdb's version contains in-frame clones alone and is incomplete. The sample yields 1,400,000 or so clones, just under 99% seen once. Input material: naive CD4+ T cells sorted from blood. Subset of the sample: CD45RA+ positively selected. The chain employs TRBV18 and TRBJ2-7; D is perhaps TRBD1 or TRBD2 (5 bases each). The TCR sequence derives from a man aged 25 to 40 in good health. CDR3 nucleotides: TGTGCCAGCTCACCCCGGAATAGAGGGGCCGCCGAGCAGTACTTC. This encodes CASSPRNRGAAEQYF.